Each of the 16 T cell receptor beta chains below was sequenced from the same sample in a study of T cell responses to AZD1222 COVID-19 vaccine. Data came from immunoSEQ multiplex PCR; TCRdb stores just in-frame clones and leaves some out. This table holds about 140,000 clones, around 92% found once. Sequences were derived from peripheral blood, sampled on day 0 of AZD1222 vaccination. These receptors were obtained from an adult in good health.

The chain employs TRBV6-6 and TRBJ1-6; D gene uncertain. Germline assignment: CDR1 MNHNY and CDR2 SVGAGI (reference sequence). CDR3 size: 15 residues. V lost 7 bases to trimming and J lost 6 bases, with 16 bases between them. The CDR3 nucleotides are TGTGCCAGCACCGTTACGAGGGAGTTTAATTCACCCCTCCACTTT. Encoded protein: CASTVTREFNSPLHF.

This clone was found once. The chain couples TRBV30 to TRBJ2-5; D is perhaps TRBD2 (7 bases). Germline assignment: CDR1 GTSNPN and CDR2 SVGIG (reference sequence). The CDR3 has 13 amino acids. The ends were cut back, 1 base at V and 4 bases at J, with 10 bases in the middle. CDR3 loop: CAWSAGGPETQYF. The CDR3 region has the DNA TGTGCCTGGAGTGCCGGGGGGCCAGAGACCCAGTACTTC.

This chain links TRBV7-2 with TRBJ2-2; D possibly corresponds to TRBD2 (5 bases). This CDR3 has 16 residues. With 7 bases removed from V and 4 bases from J, the gap between germline ends came to 19 bases. Germline V CDR1 and CDR2: SGHTA, FQGNSA. The CDR3 DNA is TGTGCCAGCACCGTGCGGGCTACCCTCTTCACCGGGGAGCTGTTTTTT. It yields the protein CASTVRATLFTGELFF.

The J gene is TRBJ1-1, the V gene TRBV5-1; TRBD1 matches 7 bases. This CDR3 is 13 amino acids long. The J segment lost 6 bases and the V segment lost 4 bases, leaving 6 bases of the junction unmatched. Germline CDR1 SGHRS, CDR2 YFSETQ. The CDR3 loop reads CASSNGQAAEAFF. CDR3 DNA: TGCGCCAGCAGCAACGGACAGGCCGCTGAAGCTTTCTTT.

V is TRBV5-4 and J is TRBJ2-7; D is perhaps TRBD2 (5 bases). The CDR3 covers 17 residues. The V end was cut by 3 bases, the J end by 2 bases, with 21 bases between. CDR1 and CDR2 (germline): SGHNT, YYREEE (reference sequence). CDR3 nucleotide sequence: TGTGCCAGCAGCTCCGGTCCAAGCGGCGGCTCTACCTACGAGCAGTACTTC. Translation: CASSSGPSGGSTYEQYF.

In this sample, this clone turned up once. The V and J genes are TRBV12-3 or TRBV12-4 and TRBJ2-7, with D tentatively TRBD1 or TRBD2 (6 bases each). Trimming shortened V by 7 bases and J by 3 bases, and 10 bases separated the two germline ends. The CDR3 runs 12 residues. The chain's CDR3 is CASNEGGYEQYF. The CDR3, as DNA: TGTGCCAGCAATGAGGGGGGCTACGAGCAGTACTTC.

The CDR3 DNA follows: TGTGCCAGCTCACCAGGGAATCAGCCCCAGCATTTT. Translation gives CASSPGNQPQHF. The rearrangement uses TRBV18 and TRBJ1-5; D unresolved. Germline lookup yields CDR1 KGHSH and CDR2 LQKENI. This CDR3 region has 12 residues. V was pared by 2 bases and J by 4 bases, with 3 bases between.

This clone has a single count. V gene TRBV6-5 combines with J gene TRBJ2-3; 9 nucleotides agree with TRBD1. The CDR3 consists of 14 residues. Looked up from germline, CDR1 is MNHEY and CDR2 is SVGAGI. V lost 8 bases, J lost 3 bases, and 6 bases stayed unmatched. Here the CDR3 DNA reads TGTGCCAGCCGGGGACAGGGATATACAGATACGCAGTATTTT. Amino acids: CASRGQGYTDTQYF.

The V gene is TRBV7-8, the J gene TRBJ1-2, with D unclear. Trimming pared 2 bases from V and 6 bases from J, leaving 13 bases between. The CDR3 has 14 amino acids. Looked up from germline, CDR1 is SGHVS and CDR2 is FQNEAQ. The CDR3 here is CASSLLREPHGYTF. The CDR3 bases are TGTGCCAGCAGCTTACTGAGGGAACCTCATGGCTACACCTTC.

The V and J genes are TRBV27 and TRBJ2-1; 7 bases align to TRBD2. Germline values: CDR1 MNHEY, CDR2 SMNVEV (reference sequence). This CDR3 spans 16 amino acids. The junction had 4 bases not matched to a gene; V was cut back by 2 bases and J by 0 bases. Here the CDR3 DNA reads TGTGCCAGCAGTTTACAGCGGGGAAGCTCCTACAATGAGCAGTTCTTC. Its translation: CASSLQRGSSYNEQFF.

The V call is TRBV3-1 (or the pseudogene TRBV3-2), the J call TRBJ1-1, with D possibly being TRBD1 (6 bases). CDR3 length: 13 residues. Germline V gives CDR1 LGHDT, CDR2 YNNKEL (reference sequence). Trimming left V 1 base short and J 9 bases short, with 12 bases between. The chain's CDR3 is CASSQGWGTQAFF. The CDR3 DNA reads as TGTGCCAGCAGCCAAGGGTGGGGGACACAAGCTTTCTTT.

The chain carries TRBV6-5 and TRBJ1-6, with D possibly TRBD1 on 6 matching bases. The V end lost 7 bases, the J end lost 6 bases, and 13 bases lay between the germline ends. Germline loops: CDR1 MNHEY, CDR2 SVGAGI. The CDR3 consists of 14 residues. The DNA for the CDR3 is TGTGCCAGCAATCAAGGGACATTTAATTCACCCCTCCACTTT. Amino acids: CASNQGTFNSPLHF.

The chain combines TRBV28 with TRBJ1-2; D is unclear. CDR1 and CDR2 from the germline V gene are MDHEN and SYDVKM. There are 15 residues in the CDR3. Trimming pared 7 bases from V and 2 bases from J, leaving 17 bases between. The CDR3 here is CASISNGAHNYGYTF. CDR3 DNA sequence: TGTGCCAGCATTTCCAACGGAGCCCACAACTATGGCTACACCTTC.

A few counts support this clone. The CDR3 sequence is CSARDGGELFF. In DNA, the CDR3 is TGCAGTGCTAGAGACGGGGGGGAGCTGTTTTTT. V is TRBV20-1 and J is TRBJ2-2; no reliable D call. Germline V gene sequence: CDR1 DFQATT, CDR2 SNEGSKA (reference sequence). V was shortened by 0 bases and J by 8 bases, with 4 bases between the two germline ends. The CDR3 has 11 residues.

CDR3 sequence reads: CASSLAVTGIETQYF. CDR3 DNA sequence: TGTGCCAGCAGCTTAGCCGTTACAGGGATAGAGACCCAGTACTTC. The rearrangement uses TRBV7-9 and TRBJ2-5, with D perhaps matching TRBD1 (6 bases). The CDR3 covers 15 residues. Germline lookup yields CDR1 SEHNR and CDR2 FQNEAQ (reference sequence). Trimming left V 0 bases short and J 4 bases short, with 12 bases between.

The rearrangement links TRBV3-1 (or the pseudogene TRBV3-2) to TRBJ2-3, with D maybe TRBD2 (6 bases). Trimming cost V 0 bases and J 5 bases, with 15 bases left between them. The germline CDR1 and CDR2 sequences are LGHDT and YNNKEL (reference sequence). This CDR3 region has 16 residues. The CDR3 here is CASSQDRRQGGDTQYF. The CDR3 nucleotides are TGTGCCAGCAGCCAAGATAGGCGGCAGGGAGGAGATACGCAGTATTTT.